The present T cell receptor beta chain was sequenced within a study of cytomegalovirus exposure and HLA in healthy donors. Trimming stripped 5 bases from V and 7 bases from J, with 14 bases between. CDR3 size: 13 residues. Germline V lookup: CDR1 SGHTA, CDR2 FQGTGA. The study's findings and limits: TCR sequences were mostly rare, though some public TCRs occurred in many donors.

60 Vbeta and 13 Jbeta primers were used in PCR. TCRdb keeps only in-frame clones here, not all; method: immunoSEQ multiplex PCR. The sample lists approximately 150,000 clones, approximately 72% occurring once. This clone showed up just once. What it binds is unknown. V and J are TRBV7-3 and TRBJ2-5, with D possibly being TRBD1 (5 bases). The TCR sequence derives from a woman aged 60-70 years in good health and CMV-seronegative. Input material: PBMCs. CDR3 protein: CASSPTGLGTQYF. The CDR3 DNA sequence: TGTGCCAGCAGCCCTACAGGTTTGGGGACCCAGTACTTC.